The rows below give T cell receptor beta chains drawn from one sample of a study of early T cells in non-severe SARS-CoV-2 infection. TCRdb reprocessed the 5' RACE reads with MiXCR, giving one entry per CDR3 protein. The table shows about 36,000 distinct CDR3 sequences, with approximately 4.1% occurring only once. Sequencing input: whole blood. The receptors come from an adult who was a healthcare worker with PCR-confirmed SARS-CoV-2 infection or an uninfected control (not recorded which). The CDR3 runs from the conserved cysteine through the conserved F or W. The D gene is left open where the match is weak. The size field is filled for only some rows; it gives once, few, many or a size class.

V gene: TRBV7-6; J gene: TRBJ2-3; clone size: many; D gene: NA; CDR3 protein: CASKSGGITRTDTQYF; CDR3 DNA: TGTGCCAGCAAGTCAGGGGGGATTACCCGCACAGATACGCAGTATTTT
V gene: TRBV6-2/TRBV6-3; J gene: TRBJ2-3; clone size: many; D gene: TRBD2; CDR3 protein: CASSYISSGESDTQYF; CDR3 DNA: TGTGCCAGCAGTTACATCTCTAGCGGAGAGTCAGATACGCAGTATTTT
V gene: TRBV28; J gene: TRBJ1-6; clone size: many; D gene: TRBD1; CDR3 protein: CASRAGQDNSPLHF; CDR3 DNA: TGTGCCAGCAGAGCCGGACAGGATAATTCACCCCTCCACTTT
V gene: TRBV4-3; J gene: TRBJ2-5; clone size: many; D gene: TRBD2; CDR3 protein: CASSQDRGQFTSGRQETQYF; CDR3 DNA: TGCGCCAGCAGCCAAGATAGGGGACAGTTTACTAGCGGGAGGCAAGAGACCCAGTACTTC
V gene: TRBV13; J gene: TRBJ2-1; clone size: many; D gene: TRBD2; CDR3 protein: CASSLGMESSGREGSSYNEQFF; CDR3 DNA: TGTGCCAGCAGCTTAGGCATGGAGTCTAGCGGGAGAGAGGGGAGCTCCTACAATGAGCAGTTCTTC
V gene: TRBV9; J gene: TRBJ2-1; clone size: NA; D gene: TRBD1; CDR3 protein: CASSVGQGVSSYNEQFF; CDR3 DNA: TGTGCCAGCAGCGTGGGACAGGGGGTAAGCTCCTACAATGAGCAGTTCTTC
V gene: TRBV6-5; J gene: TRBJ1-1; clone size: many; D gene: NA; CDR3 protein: CASIRGRMNTEAFF; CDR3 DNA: TGTGCCAGCATCCGCGGACGGATGAACACTGAAGCTTTCTTT
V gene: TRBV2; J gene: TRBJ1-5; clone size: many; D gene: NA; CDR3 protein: CASSARGGNQPQHF; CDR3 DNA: TGTGCCAGCAGTGCCCGTGGAGGGAATCAGCCCCAGCATTTT
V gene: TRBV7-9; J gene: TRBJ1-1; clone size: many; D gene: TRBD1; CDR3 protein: CASSTPTGGRTEAFF; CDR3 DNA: TGTGCCAGCAGCACCCCGACAGGGGGCCGAACTGAAGCTTTCTTT
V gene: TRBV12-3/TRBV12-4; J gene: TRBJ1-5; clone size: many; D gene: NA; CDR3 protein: CASSLAGLRGQPQHF; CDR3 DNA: TGTGCCAGCAGTTTAGCCGGACTTAGGGGTCAGCCCCAGCATTTT
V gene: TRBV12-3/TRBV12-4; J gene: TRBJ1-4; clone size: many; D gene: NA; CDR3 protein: CASSLRQGTEKLFF; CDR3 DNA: TGTGCCAGCAGTTTACGGCAGGGCACTGAAAAACTGTTTTTT
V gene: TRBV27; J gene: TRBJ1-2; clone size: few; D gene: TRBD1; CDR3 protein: CASSQQGAKNGYTF; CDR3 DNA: TGTGCCAGCAGCCAACAGGGGGCGAAGAATGGCTACACCTTC
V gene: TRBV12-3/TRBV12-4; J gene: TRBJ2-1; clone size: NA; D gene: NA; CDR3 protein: CASSQGLDQQFF; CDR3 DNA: TGTGCCAGCAGCCAGGGATTAGACCAGCAGTTCTTC
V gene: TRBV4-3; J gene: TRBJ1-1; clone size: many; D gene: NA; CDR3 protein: CASSQDPGASGRAFF; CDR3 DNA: TGCGCCAGCAGCCAAGATCCTGGGGCGTCCGGTCGTGCTTTCTTT
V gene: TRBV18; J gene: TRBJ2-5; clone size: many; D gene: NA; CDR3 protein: CASSNGQQETQYF; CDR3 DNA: TGTGCCAGCTCAAACGGACAGCAAGAGACCCAGTACTTC
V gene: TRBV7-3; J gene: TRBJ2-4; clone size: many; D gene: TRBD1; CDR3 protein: CASSLGVEGTEIQYF; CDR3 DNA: TGTGCCAGCAGCTTAGGCGTAGAGGGGACAGAAATTCAGTACTTC
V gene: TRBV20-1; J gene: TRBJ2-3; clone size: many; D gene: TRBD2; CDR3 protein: CSVNSGGSTDTQYF; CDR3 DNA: TGCAGTGTTAATAGCGGGGGTAGCACAGATACGCAGTATTTT
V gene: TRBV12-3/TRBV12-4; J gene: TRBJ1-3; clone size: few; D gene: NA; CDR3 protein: CASSLVSSNTIYF; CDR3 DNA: TGTGCCAGCAGTTTAGTCTCCAGTAACACCATATATTTT
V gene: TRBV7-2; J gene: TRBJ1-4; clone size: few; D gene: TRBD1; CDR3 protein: CASSLRAGGANEKLFF; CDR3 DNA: TGTGCCAGCAGCTTACGAGCAGGGGGCGCGAATGAAAAACTGTTTTTT
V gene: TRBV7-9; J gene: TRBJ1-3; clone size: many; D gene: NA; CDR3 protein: CASSKTGTTGNTIYF; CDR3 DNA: TGTGCCAGCAGCAAAACCGGGACAACTGGAAACACCATATATTTT
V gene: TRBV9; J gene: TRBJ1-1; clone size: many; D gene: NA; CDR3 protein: CASSVGGLGTEAFF; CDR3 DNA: TGTGCCAGCAGCGTAGGGGGTTTGGGCACTGAAGCTTTCTTT
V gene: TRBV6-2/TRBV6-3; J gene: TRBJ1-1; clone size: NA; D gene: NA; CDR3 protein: CASTEGVTEAFF; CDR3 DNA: TGTGCCAGCACCGAGGGGGTTACTGAAGCTTTCTTT
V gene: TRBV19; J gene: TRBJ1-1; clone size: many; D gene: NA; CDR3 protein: CASNFSPQGSEAFF; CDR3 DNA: TGTGCCAGTAACTTTAGCCCTCAAGGTTCTGAAGCTTTCTTT
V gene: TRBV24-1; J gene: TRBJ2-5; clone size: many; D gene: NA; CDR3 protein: CATSVEGAGSGGQEETQYF; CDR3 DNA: TGTGCCACCAGTGTAGAAGGGGCCGGATCGGGCGGACAAGAAGAGACCCAGTACTTC
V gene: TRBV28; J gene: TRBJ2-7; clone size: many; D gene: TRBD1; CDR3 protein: CASSFGGTGGYEQYF; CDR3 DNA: TGTGCCAGCAGTTTCGGCGGGACAGGGGGCTACGAGCAGTACTTC
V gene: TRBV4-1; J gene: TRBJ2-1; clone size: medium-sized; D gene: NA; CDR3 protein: CASSLADNGNEQFF; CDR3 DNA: TGCGCCAGCAGCCTGGCAGATAATGGGAATGAGCAGTTCTTC
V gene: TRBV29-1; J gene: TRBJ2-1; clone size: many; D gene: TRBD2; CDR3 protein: CSVRSAGLAYNEQFF; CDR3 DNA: TGCAGCGTGAGGAGTGCGGGACTAGCATACAATGAGCAGTTCTTC
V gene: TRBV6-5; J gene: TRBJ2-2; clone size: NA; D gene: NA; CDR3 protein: CASSRDRGELFF; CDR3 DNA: TGTGCCAGCAGTCGGGACCGCGGGGAGCTGTTTTTT
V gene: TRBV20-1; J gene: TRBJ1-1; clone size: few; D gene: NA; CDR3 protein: CSADGSFEAFF; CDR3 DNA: TGCAGTGCTGACGGATCTTTTGAAGCTTTCTTT
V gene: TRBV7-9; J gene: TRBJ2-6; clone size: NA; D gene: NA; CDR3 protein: CASSPLGANVLTF; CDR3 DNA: TGTGCCAGCAGCCCTTTGGGGGCCAACGTCCTGACTTTC
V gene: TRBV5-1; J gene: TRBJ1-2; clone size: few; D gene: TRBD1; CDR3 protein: CASSSAWDRGDGYTF; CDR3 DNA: TGCGCCAGCAGCTCTGCCTGGGACAGGGGAGATGGCTACACCTTC
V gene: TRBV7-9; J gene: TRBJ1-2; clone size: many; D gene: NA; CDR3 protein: CASSPDIYGYTF; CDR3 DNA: TGTGCCAGCAGCCCGGACATCTATGGCTACACCTTC
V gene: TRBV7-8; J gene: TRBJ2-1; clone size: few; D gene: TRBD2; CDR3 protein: CASSLGTSGRDEQFF; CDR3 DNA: TGTGCCAGCAGCTTGGGGACTAGCGGGAGGGATGAGCAGTTCTTC
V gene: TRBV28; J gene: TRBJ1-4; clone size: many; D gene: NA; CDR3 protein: CASSLYLGYLGADEKLFF; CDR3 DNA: TGTGCCAGCAGTTTATACCTGGGTTATTTGGGGGCAGATGAAAAACTGTTTTTT
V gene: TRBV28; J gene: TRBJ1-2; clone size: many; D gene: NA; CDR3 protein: CASSSFSNAYGYTF; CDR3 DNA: TGTGCCAGCAGTTCCTTCAGTAACGCCTATGGCTACACCTTC
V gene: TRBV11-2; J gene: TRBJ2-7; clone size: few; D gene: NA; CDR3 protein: CASSPLKRDGTYEQYF; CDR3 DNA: TGTGCCAGCAGCCCCCTAAAAAGGGACGGAACCTACGAGCAGTACTTC
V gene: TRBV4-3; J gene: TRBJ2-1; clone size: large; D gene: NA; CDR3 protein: CASSLHPAGDNEQFF; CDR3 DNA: TGCGCCAGCAGCCTTCACCCGGCAGGGGACAATGAGCAGTTCTTC
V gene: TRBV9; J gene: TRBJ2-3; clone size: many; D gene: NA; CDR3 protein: CASSVADTQYF; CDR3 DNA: TGTGCCAGCAGCGTAGCAGATACGCAGTATTTT
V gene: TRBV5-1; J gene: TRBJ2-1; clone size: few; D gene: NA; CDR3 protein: CASGWSGAGGDEQFF; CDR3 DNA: TGCGCCAGCGGATGGTCCGGGGCCGGCGGGGATGAGCAGTTCTTC
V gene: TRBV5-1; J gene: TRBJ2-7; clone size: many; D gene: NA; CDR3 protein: CASSLYGTNSYEQYF; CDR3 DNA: TGCGCCAGCAGCTTGTATGGGACAAACTCCTACGAGCAGTACTTC
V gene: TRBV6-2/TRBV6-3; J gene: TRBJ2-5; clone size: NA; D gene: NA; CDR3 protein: CASRLTRSAGETQYF; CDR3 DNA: TGTGCCAGCAGGCTTACTCGATCGGCGGGAGAGACCCAGTACTTC
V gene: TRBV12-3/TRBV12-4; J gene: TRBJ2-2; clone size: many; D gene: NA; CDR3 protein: CASRRPGAGELFF; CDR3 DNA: TGTGCCAGCAGACGTCCAGGGGCCGGGGAGCTGTTTTTT